One sample yielded the 8 T cell receptor beta chains listed below, sequenced in a study of OX40 agonist ivuxolimab in advanced cancers. Clones were read by immunoSEQ multiplex PCR, and TCRdb kept only the in-frame ones, dropping some. This sample has almost 70,000 clones, with roughly nine tenths found just once. The specimen was CD4+ or CD8+ T cells sorted from blood, collected in a trial of the OX40 agonist ivuxolimab. These receptors originate from an adult with an advanced solid tumor such as melanoma, head and neck, liver or kidney cancer.

This clone turned up a few times. This sequence joins TRBV30 and TRBJ2-1; 7 bases are shared with TRBD1. The CDR3 runs to 16 residues. The germline V gene encodes CDR1 GTSNPN and CDR2 SVGIG (reference sequence). V lost 2 bases, J lost 0 bases, and 7 bases stayed unmatched. CDR3 region: CAWSHRGLSSYNEQFF. The CDR3 DNA reads as TGTGCCTGGAGTCACAGGGGCCTCAGCTCCTACAATGAGCAGTTCTTC.

This clone came up once. The chain recombines TRBV29-1 with TRBJ2-4; tentative D call: TRBD1 (5 bases). Germline V gene sequence: CDR1 SQVTM, CDR2 ANQGSEA. The CDR3 has 15 residues. V lost 4 bases, J lost 3 bases, and 16 bases lay in between. As DNA, the CDR3 is TGCAGCGTTGTTTCCCCAGGGCGCGGCAAAAACATTCAGTACTTC. It translates to CSVVSPGRGKNIQYF.

The V call is TRBV5-6, the J call TRBJ1-4; D is ambiguous. Germline-derived CDR1 and CDR2 are SGHDT and YYEEEE. V lost 1 base to trimming and J lost 2 bases, with 3 bases between them. The CDR3 extends over 13 amino acids. DNA for the CDR3: TGTGCCAGCAGCTTGCTGACTAATGAAAAACTGTTTTTT. It codes for CASSLLTNEKLFF. Full variable domain (missing parts from reference TRBV5-6 and TRBJ1-4): DAGVTQSPTHLIKTRGQQVTLRCSPKSGHDTVSWYQQALGQGPQFIFQYYEEEERQRGNFPDRFSGHQFPNYSSELNVNALLLGDSALYLCASSLLTNEKLFFGSGTQLSVL.

This clone was counted a single time. V is TRBV18 and J is TRBJ2-7; D not resolved. V lost 4 bases, J lost 0 bases, and 13 bases lay in between. The germline V gene encodes CDR1 KGHSH and CDR2 LQKENI. The CDR3 length is 15 residues. CDR3 protein: CASSLLGWDSYEQYF. CDR3 sequence (DNA): TGTGCCAGCTCACTGCTTGGGTGGGACTCCTACGAGCAGTACTTC.

This clone was seen a few times. The rearrangement links TRBV5-8 to TRBJ2-3; D gene ambiguous. Germline lookup yields CDR1 SGHTS and CDR2 YDEGEE. This CDR3 region has 15 residues. V gave up 1 base and J gave up 0 bases, with 9 bases separating them. CDR3 amino acids: CASSLLGSSTDTQYF. CDR3 bases: TGTGCCAGCAGCTTGCTGGGATCCAGCACAGATACGCAGTATTTT.

The gene calls are TRBV10-2 and TRBJ2-7, with 7 positions matching TRBD1. V shed 4 bases and J 0 bases; nucleotides not matched to a gene: 9. The CDR3 runs to 16 residues. Germline loops: CDR1 WSHSY, CDR2 SAAADI. Written as DNA, the CDR3 is TGCGCCAGCAGTGCGCCCTGGACAGGTTTCTCCTACGAGCAGTACTTC. It translates to CASSAPWTGFSYEQYF.

The chain links TRBV21-1 to TRBJ1-5; the DNA was not used to check the table's D call, TRBD1. TRBV21-1 is marked as a pseudogene. CDR3 length: 20 residues. The CDR3 here is CASSKSVRQGAPYSNQPQHF. The CDR3 nucleotides read TGTGCCAGCAGCAAATCAGTGCGACAGGGGGCTCCTTATAGCAATCAGCCCCAGCATTTT.

The rearrangement uses TRBV7-2 and TRBJ1-3, with TRBD1 as a possible D gene (5 bases). The V end was cut by 6 bases, the J end by 2 bases, with 11 bases between. Germline lookup yields CDR1 SGHTA and CDR2 FQGNSA. This CDR3 region has 14 residues. This chain's CDR3 is CASREIGAGNTIYF. The DNA for the CDR3 is TGTGCCAGCAGAGAGATAGGGGCTGGAAACACCATATATTTT.